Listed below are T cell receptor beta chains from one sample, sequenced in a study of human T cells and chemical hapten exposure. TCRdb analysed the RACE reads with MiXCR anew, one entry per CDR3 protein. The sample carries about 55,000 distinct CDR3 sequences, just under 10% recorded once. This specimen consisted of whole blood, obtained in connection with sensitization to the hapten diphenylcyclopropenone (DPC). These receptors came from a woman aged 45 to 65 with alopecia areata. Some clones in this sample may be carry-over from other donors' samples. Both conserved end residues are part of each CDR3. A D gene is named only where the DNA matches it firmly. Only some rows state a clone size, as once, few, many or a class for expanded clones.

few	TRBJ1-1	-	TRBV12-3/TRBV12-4	CASSLDRALTEAFF	TGTGCCAGCAGTTTGGACCGAGCCCTCACTGAAGCTTTCTTT
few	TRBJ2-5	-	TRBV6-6	CASSASLETQYF	TGTGCTAGCAGTGCCTCTTTGGAGACCCAGTACTTC
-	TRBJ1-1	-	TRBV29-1	CSVLPRGAPEAFF	TGCAGCGTCCTACCCCGGGGGGCTCCTGAAGCTTTCTTT
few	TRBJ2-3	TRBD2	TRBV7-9	CASSFSSGTDTQYF	TGTGCCAGCAGCTTTTCTAGCGGGACAGATACGCAGTATTTT
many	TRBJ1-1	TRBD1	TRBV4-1	CASSQLQGADTEAFF	TGCGCCAGCAGCCAGTTACAGGGGGCTGACACTGAAGCTTTCTTT
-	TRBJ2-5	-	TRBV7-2	CASSLEGPETQYF	TGTGCCAGCAGCTTAGAGGGTCCAGAGACCCAGTACTTC
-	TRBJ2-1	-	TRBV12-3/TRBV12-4	CASSLPQGGHNEQFF	TGTGCCAGCAGTTTGCCTCAGGGAGGCCACAATGAGCAGTTCTTC
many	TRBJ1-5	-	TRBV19	CASSAPGFQPQHF	TGTGCCAGTAGTGCCCCTGGGTTTCAGCCCCAGCATTTT
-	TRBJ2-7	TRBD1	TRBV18	CASSPQTGIVYEQYF	TGTGCCAGCTCACCTCAGACAGGGATTGTCTACGAGCAGTACTTC
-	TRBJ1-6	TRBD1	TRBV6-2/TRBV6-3	CASSPQQGAGRYSPLHF	TGTGCCAGCAGTCCTCAACAGGGGGCAGGACGTTATTCACCCCTCCACTTT
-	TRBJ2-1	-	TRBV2	CASSLRLLIAEQFF	TGTGCCAGCAGTCTAAGGTTATTGATCGCTGAGCAGTTCTTC
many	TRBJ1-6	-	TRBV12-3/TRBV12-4	CASSSPSAPLHF	TGTGCCAGCAGTTCCCCTTCGGCACCCCTCCACTTT
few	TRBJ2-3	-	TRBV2	CASSSFGGQNPTQYF	TGTGCCAGCAGTTCCTTTGGGGGGCAGAACCCTACGCAGTATTTT
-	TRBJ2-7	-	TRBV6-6	CASSYLLEGEQYF	TGTGCCAGCAGTTACCTGTTGGAGGGCGAGCAGTACTTC
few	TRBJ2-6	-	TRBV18	CASSPPSGGANVLTF	TGTGCCAGCTCACCACCGAGTGGAGGGGCCAACGTCCTGACTTTC
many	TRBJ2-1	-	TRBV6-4	CASDNEQFF	TGTGCCAGCGACAATGAGCAGTTCTTC
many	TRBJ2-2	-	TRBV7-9	CASRTQRTVTFANTGELFF	TGTGCCAGCAGGACCCAGAGAACCGTTACGTTCGCGAACACCGGGGAGCTGTTTTTT
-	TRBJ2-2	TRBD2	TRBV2	CASIRTSGSTGELFF	TGTGCCAGCATAAGGACTAGCGGTTCCACCGGGGAGCTGTTTTTT
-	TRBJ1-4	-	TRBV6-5	CASMKGTATNEKLFF	TGTGCCAGCATGAAGGGGACTGCAACTAATGAAAAACTGTTTTTT
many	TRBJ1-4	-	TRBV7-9	CASSQPGSDEKLFF	TGTGCCAGCAGCCAACCGGGTTCGGATGAAAAACTGTTTTTT
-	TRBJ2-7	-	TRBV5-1	CARLYEQYF	TGCGCCAGACTCTACGAGCAGTACTTC
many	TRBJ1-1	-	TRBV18	CASSPPMRVNTEAFF	TGTGCCAGCTCACCACCAATGAGGGTGAACACTGAAGCTTTCTTT
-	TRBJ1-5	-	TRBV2	CASSREGEGQPQHF	TGTGCCAGCAGTCGGGAGGGAGAGGGGCAGCCCCAGCATTTT
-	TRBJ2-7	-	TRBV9	CASSVGSSSYEQYF	TGTGCCAGCAGCGTAGGGTCGTCCTCCTACGAGCAGTACTTC
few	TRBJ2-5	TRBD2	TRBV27	CASSSRLAGEETQYF	TGTGCCAGCAGTTCCCGACTAGCGGGAGAAGAGACCCAGTACTTC
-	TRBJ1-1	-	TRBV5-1	CASTTPGTLYAFF	TGCGCCAGCACCACTCCGGGAACGTTGTATGCTTTCTTT
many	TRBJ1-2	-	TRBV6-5	CASSYSVDYGYTF	TGTGCCAGCAGTTACTCCGTGGACTATGGCTACACCTTC
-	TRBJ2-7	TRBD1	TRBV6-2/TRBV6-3	CASSSHQPGQGYF	TGTGCCAGCAGTTCGCACCAACCGGGACAGGGATACTTC
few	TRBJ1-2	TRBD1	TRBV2	CASRQGQWDYGYTF	TGTGCCAGCAGGCAGGGACAGTGGGACTATGGCTACACCTTC